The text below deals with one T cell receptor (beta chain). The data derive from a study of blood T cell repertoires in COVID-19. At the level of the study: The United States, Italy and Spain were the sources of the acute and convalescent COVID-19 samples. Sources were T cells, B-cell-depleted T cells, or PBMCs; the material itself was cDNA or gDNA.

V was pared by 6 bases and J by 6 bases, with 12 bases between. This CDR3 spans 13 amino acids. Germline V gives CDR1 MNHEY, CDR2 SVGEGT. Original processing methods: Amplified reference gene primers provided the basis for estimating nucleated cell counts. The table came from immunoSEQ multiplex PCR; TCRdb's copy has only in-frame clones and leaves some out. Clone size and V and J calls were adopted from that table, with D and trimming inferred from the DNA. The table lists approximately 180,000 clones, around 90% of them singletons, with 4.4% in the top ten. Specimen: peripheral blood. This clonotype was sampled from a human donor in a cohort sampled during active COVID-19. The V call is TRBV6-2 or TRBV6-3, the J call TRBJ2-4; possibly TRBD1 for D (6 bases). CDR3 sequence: CASSPQQGNIQYF. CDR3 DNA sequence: TGTGCCAGCAGCCCCCAACAGGGAAACATTCAGTACTTC.